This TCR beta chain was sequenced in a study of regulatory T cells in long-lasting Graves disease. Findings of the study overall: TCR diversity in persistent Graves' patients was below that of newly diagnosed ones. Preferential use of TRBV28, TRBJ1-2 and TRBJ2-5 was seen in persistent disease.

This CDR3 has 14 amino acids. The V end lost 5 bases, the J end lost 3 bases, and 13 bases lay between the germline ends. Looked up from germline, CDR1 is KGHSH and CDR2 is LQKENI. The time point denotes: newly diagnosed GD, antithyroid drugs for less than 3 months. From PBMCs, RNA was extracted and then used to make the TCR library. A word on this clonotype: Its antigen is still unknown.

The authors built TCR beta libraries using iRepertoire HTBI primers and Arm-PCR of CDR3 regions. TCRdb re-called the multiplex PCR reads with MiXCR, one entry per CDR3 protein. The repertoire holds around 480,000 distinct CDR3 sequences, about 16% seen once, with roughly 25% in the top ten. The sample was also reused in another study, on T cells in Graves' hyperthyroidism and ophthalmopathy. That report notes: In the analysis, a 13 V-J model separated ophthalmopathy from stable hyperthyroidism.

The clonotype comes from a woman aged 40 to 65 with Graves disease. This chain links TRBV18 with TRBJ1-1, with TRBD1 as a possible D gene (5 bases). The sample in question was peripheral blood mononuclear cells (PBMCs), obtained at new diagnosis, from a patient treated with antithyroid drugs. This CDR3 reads CASSGREDYTEAFF. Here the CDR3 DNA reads TGTGCCAGCTCAGGCAGGGAGGATTACACTGAAGCTTTCTTT.